Below are 16 T cell receptor beta chains sequenced from a single sample in a study of blood T cell repertoires in COVID-19. Libraries were prepared by immunoSEQ multiplex PCR; TCRdb keeps only in-frame clonotypes and omits some of them. The sample records 270,000 or so clones, more than 75% being singletons. The sequenced sample consisted of PBMCs or T cells enriched from blood (not recorded which). The receptors were sampled from a woman aged 35 to 49 with acute COVID-19.

This sequence joins TRBV4-3 and TRBJ1-5; TRBD1 agrees at 7 bases. The junction had 2 bases not matched to a gene; V was cut back by 3 bases and J by 0 bases. Germline CDR1 and CDR2: LGHNA and YSLEER. The CDR3 is 15 amino acids. CDR3 sequence reads: CASSHHRGSNQPQHF. DNA for the CDR3: TGCGCCAGCAGCCATCACAGGGGTAGCAATCAGCCCCAGCATTTT.

The chain combines TRBV5-5 with TRBJ2-1; D perhaps matches TRBD2 (5 bases). Trimming removed 4 bases at V and 9 bases at J, with 11 bases between. The CDR3 runs 12 residues. Per the germline V gene, CDR1 is SGHKS and CDR2 is YYEKEE (reference sequence). In DNA form, the CDR3 reads TGTGCCAGCAGCCCTGAGAGCGGTGAGCAGTTCTTC. Translating it yields CASSPESGEQFF. The variable domain in full, with the rest retrieved from reference TRBV5-5 and TRBJ2-1, is DAGVTQSPTHLIKTRGQQVTLRCSPISGHKSVSWYQQVLGQGPQFIFQYYEKEERGRGNFPDRFSARQFPNYSSELNVNALLLGDSALYLCASSPESGEQFFGPGTRLTVL.

The gene calls are TRBV11-3 and TRBJ2-6, with a tentative D call TRBD1 (8 bases). CDR1 and CDR2 from the germline V gene are SGHNT and YENEEA. The CDR3 is made up of 16 amino acids. V gave up 6 bases and J gave up 0 bases, with 12 bases separating them. The CDR3 is CASRQGGFSGANVLTF. In DNA, the CDR3 is TGTGCCAGCAGACAGGGGGGGTTCTCTGGGGCCAACGTCCTGACTTTC.

Only one count was recorded for this clone. The V and J genes are TRBV6-2 or TRBV6-3 and TRBJ1-5; D might be TRBD1 (5 bases). V lost 2 bases, J lost 6 bases, and 14 bases lay in between. There are 15 residues in the CDR3. The germline V gene encodes CDR1 MNHEY and CDR2 SVGEGT. Here the CDR3 reads CASSYTAAGGQPQHF. The CDR3 nucleotides read TGTGCCAGCAGTTACACCGCCGCGGGGGGTCAGCCCCAGCATTTT.

As regards this clone: Other DNA sequences of this sample code for an identical CDR3. In DNA form, the CDR3 reads TGTGCCAGCTCACCGGGGCTTCAAGAGACCCAGTACTTC. Encoded protein: CASSPGLQETQYF. The chain carries TRBV18 and TRBJ2-5; possibly TRBD1 for D (5 bases). The V and J ends lost 3 bases and 2 bases respectively, with 7 bases between them. This CDR3 contains 13 residues. Per the germline V gene, CDR1 is KGHSH and CDR2 is LQKENI. The variable domain in full, with the rest retrieved from reference TRBV18 and TRBJ2-5, is NAGVMQNPRHLVRRRGQEARLRCSPMKGHSHVYWYRQLPEEGLKFMVYLQKENIIDESGMPKERFSAEFPKEGPSILRIQQVVRGDSAAYFCASSPGLQETQYFGPGTRLLVL.

The chain is built from TRBV2 and TRBJ1-1, with 7 bases matching TRBD1. CDR3 size: 15 residues. Germline values: CDR1 SNHLY, CDR2 FYNNEI. Trimming cost V 6 bases and J 1 base; bases outside gene matches: 8. The CDR3 loop is CASRNRQGPNTEAFF. CDR3 nucleotides: TGTGCCAGCAGGAACCGACAGGGACCGAACACTGAAGCTTTCTTT.

V usage is TRBV5-1 and J usage is TRBJ2-2; D gene uncertain. This CDR3 comprises 15 residues. The V and J ends lost 0 bases and 1 base respectively, with 7 bases between them. CDR1 is SGHRS, CDR2 YFSETQ, per germline. The CDR3 nucleotides are TGCGCCAGCAGCTTGGCCAACTTGAACACCGGGGAGCTGTTTTTT. This sequence encodes CASSLANLNTGELFF.

J is TRBJ2-2 and V is TRBV2; no definite D call. Per germline, CDR1 SNHLY and CDR2 FYNNEI. This CDR3 comprises 12 residues. V lost 0 bases, J lost 8 bases, and 4 bases lay in between. CDR3 amino acids: CASSEALGELFF. CDR3 nucleotides: TGTGCCAGCAGTGAAGCGCTAGGGGAGCTGTTTTTT.

The chain recombines TRBV11-2 with TRBJ2-1; 7 bases fit TRBD2. Germline trimming cut 2 bases from V and 0 bases from J; bases unmatched to any gene: 7. Germline V CDR1 and CDR2: SGHAT, FQNNGV. The CDR3 sequence is 17 residues long. In DNA, the CDR3 is TGTGCCAGCAGCTTACGGGGGAGCGGGATCTCCTACAATGAGCAGTTCTTC. Encoded protein: CASSLRGSGISYNEQFF.

The rearrangement links TRBV9 to TRBJ1-5; no clear D gene. V lost 3 bases to trimming and J lost 4 bases, with 8 bases between them. The CDR3 runs 13 residues. Germline lookup yields CDR1 SGDLS and CDR2 YYNGEE. This CDR3 is CASSALPNQPQHF. The CDR3 nucleotides are TGTGCCAGCAGCGCCCTCCCTAATCAGCCCCAGCATTTT. The complete variable domain, with remaining parts taken from reference TRBV9 and TRBJ1-5, reads DSGVTQTPKHLITATGQRVTLRCSPRSGDLSVYWYQQSLDQGLQFLIQYYNGEERAKGNILERFSAQQFPDLHSELNLSSLELGDSALYFCASSALPNQPQHFGDGTRLSIL.

The genes are TRBV5-8 and TRBJ1-2; no reliable D call. This CDR3 is 13 amino acids long. Trimming removed 0 bases from V and 2 bases from J, with 5 bases in between. CDR1 is SGHTS, CDR2 YDEGEE, per germline. DNA for the CDR3: TGTGCCAGCAGCTTGGCCCAGAACTATGGCTACACCTTC. Protein sequence: CASSLAQNYGYTF.

The V gene is TRBV12-5, the J gene TRBJ1-1; 9 nucleotides line up with TRBD1. The CDR3 sequence is 13 residues long. V gave up 5 bases and J gave up 7 bases; unmatched junction bases: 5. Looked up from germline, CDR1 is LGHNT and CDR2 is FRNRAP. The CDR3 DNA sequence: TGTGCTAGTGGTCAGGACAGGGGACATGAAGCTTTCTTT. This encodes CASGQDRGHEAFF. The full variable domain, rest sourced from reference TRBV12-5 and TRBJ1-1, is DARVTQTPRHKVTEMGQEVTMRCQPILGHNTVFWYRQTMMQGLELLAYFRNRAPLDDSGMPKDRFSAEMPDATLATLKIQPSEPRDSAVYFCASGQDRGHEAFFGQGTRLTVV.

The J gene is TRBJ1-6, the V gene TRBV30, with 8 bases matching TRBD1. The CDR3 totals 15 residues. The germline V gene has CDR1 GTSNPN and CDR2 SVGIG (reference sequence). V lost 4 bases to trimming and J lost 9 bases; unmatched junction nucleotides: 11. The CDR3 coding sequence is TGTGCCTGGAAAGCTGATCGGGACAGGAGTTCACCCCTCCACTTT. Its translation is CAWKADRDRSSPLHF.

The chain's CDR3 is CASSIPGLAGTGELFF. The CDR3 bases are TGTGCCAGCAGCATACCGGGACTAGCGGGGACCGGGGAGCTGTTTTTT. V is TRBV7-2 and J is TRBJ2-2, with TRBD2 identical over 13 bases. Trimming took 5 bases from V and 5 from J; bases not matched to a gene: 5. This CDR3 is built from 16 residues. Per the germline V gene, CDR1 is SGHTA and CDR2 is FQGNSA. Combining the CDR3 with reference TRBV7-2 and TRBJ2-2 gives the whole variable domain GAGVSQSPSNKVTEKGKDVELRCDPISGHTALYWYRQSLGQGLEFLIYFQGNSAPDKSGLPSDRFSAERTGGSVSTLTIQRTQQEDSAVYLCASSIPGLAGTGELFFGEGSRLTVL.

This sequence joins TRBV11-2 and TRBJ2-3, with TRBD2 identical over 7 bases. Germline V gives CDR1 SGHAT, CDR2 FQNNGV. Trimming cost V 0 bases and J 1 base; bases outside gene matches: 1. The CDR3 runs to 15 residues. CDR3 DNA: TGTGCCAGCAGCTTAGATACTAGCGGCACAGATACGCAGTATTTT. Protein: CASSLDTSGTDTQYF.

The chain carries TRBV7-2 and TRBJ2-5, with 8 positions matching TRBD2. With V trimmed by 4 bases and J by 5 bases, 12 bases remained unmatched. The CDR3 length is 16 residues. Germline V CDR1 and CDR2: SGHTA, FQGNSA. CDR3 protein: CASSSSRRGARETQYF. The CDR3 DNA is TGTGCCAGCAGCTCCTCTAGGCGGGGGGCCCGGGAGACCCAGTACTTC.